Each of the 8 T cell receptor beta chains below was sequenced from the same sample in a study of shared clonotypes between healthy human individuals. Terminally differentiated effector memory CD45RA+ cells were left out of the naive CD8 fraction, which was CD45RO-negative and positively selected for CCR7. Method: immunoSEQ multiplex PCR; TCRdb's copy keeps in-frame clones and lacks some. The sample carries millions of clones, roughly 91% recorded once. Specimen: naive CD8+ T cells from PBMCs. Source of these receptors: a man aged 18 to 30 in good health. Some clones in this sample may be carry-over from other donors' samples.

The V and J genes are TRBV28 and TRBJ1-5; possibly TRBD1 for D (5 bases). V shed 3 bases and J shed 7 bases, with 13 bases lying between them. The CDR3 length is 14 residues. CDR1 MDHEN and CDR2 SYDVKM come from the germline V gene. The DNA of the CDR3 is TGTGCCAGCAGTTTCGGGCAGGGCTGGCAGCCCCAGCATTTT. The encoded protein is CASSFGQGWQPQHF.

With respect to this clone: Other DNA variants within this sample encode the same CDR3. J is TRBJ2-3 and V is TRBV10-2; 8 bases are shared with TRBD2. Germline V CDR1 and CDR2: WSHSY, SAAADI. The CDR3 runs to 15 residues. Trimming took 4 bases from V and 4 from J; bases not matched to a gene: 7. CDR3 sequence reads: CASSGAGGGADTQYF. The CDR3 coding sequence is TGCGCCAGCAGTGGGGCGGGAGGAGGTGCAGATACGCAGTATTTT.

The J gene is TRBJ2-7, the V gene TRBV5-1; D gene ambiguous. V lost 3 bases and J 3 bases, leaving 10 bases between the germline ends. The CDR3 runs to 13 residues. Germline CDR1 is SGHRS and CDR2 is YFSETQ. The CDR3 is CASSSLGIYEQYF. In nucleotides, the CDR3 is TGCGCCAGCAGCTCCCTGGGAATCTACGAGCAGTACTTC. The variable domain in full, completed from reference TRBV5-1 and TRBJ2-7, reads KAGVTQTPRYLIKTRGQQVTLSCSPISGHRSVSWYQQTPGQGLQFLFEYFSETQRNKGNFPGRFSGRQFSNSRSEMNVSTLELGDSALYLCASSSLGIYEQYFGPGTRLTVT.

The chain joins TRBV27 to TRBJ1-3; tentatively, D is TRBD1 (6 bases). V lost 5 bases, J lost 0 bases, and 26 bases lay in between. The V gene's germline CDR1 is MNHEY and CDR2 SMNVEV (reference sequence). The length of the CDR3 is 20 residues. The CDR3 sequence is CASSRTSPRQDLSSGNTIYF. As DNA, the CDR3 is TGTGCCAGCAGTCGAACCTCGCCTCGACAGGACTTGAGCTCTGGAAACACCATATATTTT.

The gene calls are TRBV10-3 and TRBJ1-1; TRBD1 is a possible D gene (5 bases). Trimming took off 3 bases at V and 4 bases at J, with 12 bases between the two ends. Germline V lookup: CDR1 ENHRY, CDR2 SYGVKD. The CDR3 runs 14 residues. CDR3 sequence: CAISDPGGGTEAFF. In DNA form, the CDR3 reads TGTGCCATCAGTGATCCGGGGGGGGGCACTGAAGCTTTCTTT.

CDR3 DNA: TGTGCCAGCAGGGGGACAGCTACCTACGAGCAGTACTTC. It codes for CASRGTATYEQYF. This rearrangement joins TRBV6-1 to TRBJ2-7; 7 bases are shared with TRBD1. The V gene end was trimmed by 6 bases and the J gene end by 2 bases; junction bases not matched to a gene: 4. The CDR3 runs 13 residues. Per germline, CDR1 MNHNS and CDR2 SASEGT.

This chain connects TRBV6-5 to TRBJ1-1, with no clear D. Germline V gene data show CDR1 as MNHEY and CDR2 as SVGAGI. The V end was cut by 5 bases, the J end by 11 bases, with 9 bases between. This CDR3 is built from 10 residues. The chain's CDR3 is CASSDADAFF. The CDR3 DNA reads TGTGCCAGCAGTGATGCAGACGCTTTCTTT.

The chain carries TRBV19 and TRBJ2-3; possible D gene TRBD2, 6 bases. V lost 0 bases and J 0 bases, leaving 16 bases between the germline ends. Germline V gene data show CDR1 as LNHDA and CDR2 as SQIVND (reference sequence). CDR3 length equals 18 residues. As DNA, the CDR3 is TGTGCCAGTAGTATAGACCTTGAGGAAGGGAGGAGCACAGATACGCAGTATTTT. Residues: CASSIDLEEGRSTDTQYF.